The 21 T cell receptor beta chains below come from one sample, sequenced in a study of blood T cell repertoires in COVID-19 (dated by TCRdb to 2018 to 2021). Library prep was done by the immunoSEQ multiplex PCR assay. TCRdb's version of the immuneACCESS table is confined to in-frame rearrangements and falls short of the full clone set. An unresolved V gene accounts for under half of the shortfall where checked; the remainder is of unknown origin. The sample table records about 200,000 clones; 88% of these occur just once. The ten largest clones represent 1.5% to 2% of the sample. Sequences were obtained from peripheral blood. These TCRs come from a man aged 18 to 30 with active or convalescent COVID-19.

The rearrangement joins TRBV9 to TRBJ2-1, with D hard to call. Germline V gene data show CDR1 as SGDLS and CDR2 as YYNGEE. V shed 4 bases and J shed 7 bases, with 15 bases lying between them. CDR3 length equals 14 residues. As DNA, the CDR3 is TGTGCCAGCAGCATACCTAGTGCCCATAATGAGCAGTTCTTC. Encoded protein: CASSIPSAHNEQFF.

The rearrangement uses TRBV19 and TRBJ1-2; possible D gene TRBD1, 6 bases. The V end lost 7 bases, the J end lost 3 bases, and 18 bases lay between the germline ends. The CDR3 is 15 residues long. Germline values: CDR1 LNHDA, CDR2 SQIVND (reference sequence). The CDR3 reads CASNFIRDTDYGYTF. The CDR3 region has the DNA TGTGCCAGTAATTTCATCCGGGACACGGACTATGGCTACACCTTC.

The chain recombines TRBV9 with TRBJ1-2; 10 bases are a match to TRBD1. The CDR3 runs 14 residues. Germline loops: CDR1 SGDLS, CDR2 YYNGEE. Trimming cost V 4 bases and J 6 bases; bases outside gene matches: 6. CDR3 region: CASSTPGQGHGYTF. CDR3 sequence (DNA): TGTGCCAGCAGCACCCCGGGACAGGGGCATGGCTACACCTTC.

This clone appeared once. CDR3 region: CASSSGLLWGYTF. CDR3 DNA: TGTGCCAGCAGTTCGGGACTTCTATGGGGCTACACCTTC. The rearrangement uses TRBV27 and TRBJ1-2; a weak D match, TRBD1 (5 bases). V lost 4 bases and J 8 bases, leaving 14 bases between the germline ends. The CDR3 runs to 13 residues. Germline assignment: CDR1 MNHEY and CDR2 SMNVEV (reference sequence).

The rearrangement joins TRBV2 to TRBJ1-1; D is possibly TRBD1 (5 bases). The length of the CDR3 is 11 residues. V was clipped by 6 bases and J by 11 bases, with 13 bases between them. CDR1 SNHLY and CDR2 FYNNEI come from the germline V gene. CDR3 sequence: CASSDPGLAFF. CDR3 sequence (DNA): TGTGCCAGCAGCGACCCAGGGTTGGCTTTCTTT.

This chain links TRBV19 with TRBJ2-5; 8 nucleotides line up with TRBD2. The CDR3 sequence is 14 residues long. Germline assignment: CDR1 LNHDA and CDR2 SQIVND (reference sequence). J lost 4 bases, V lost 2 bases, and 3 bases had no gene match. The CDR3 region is CASSISLAGETQYF. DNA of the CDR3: TGTGCCAGTAGTATATCTCTAGCGGGAGAGACCCAGTACTTC.

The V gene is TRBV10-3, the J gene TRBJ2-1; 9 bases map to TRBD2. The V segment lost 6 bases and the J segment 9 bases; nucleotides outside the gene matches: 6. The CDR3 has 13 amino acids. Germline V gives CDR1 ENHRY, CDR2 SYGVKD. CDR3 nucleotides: TGTGCCATCAGGCTAGCGGGATGGAGTGAGCAGTTCTTC. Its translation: CAIRLAGWSEQFF.

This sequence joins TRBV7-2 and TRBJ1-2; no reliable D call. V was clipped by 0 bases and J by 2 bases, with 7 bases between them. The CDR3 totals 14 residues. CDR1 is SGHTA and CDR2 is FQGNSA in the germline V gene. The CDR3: CASSLALENYGYTF. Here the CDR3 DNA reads TGTGCCAGCAGCTTAGCGCTCGAGAACTATGGCTACACCTTC. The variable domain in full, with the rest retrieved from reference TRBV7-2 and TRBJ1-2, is GAGVSQSPSNKVTEKGKDVELRCDPISGHTALYWYRQSLGQGLEFLIYFQGNSAPDKSGLPSDRFSAERTGGSVSTLTIQRTQQEDSAVYLCASSLALENYGYTFGSGTRLTVV.

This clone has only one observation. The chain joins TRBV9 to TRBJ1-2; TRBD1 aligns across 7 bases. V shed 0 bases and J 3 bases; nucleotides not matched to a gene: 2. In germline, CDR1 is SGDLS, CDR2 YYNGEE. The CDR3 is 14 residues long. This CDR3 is CASSVGGTDYGYTF. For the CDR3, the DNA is TGTGCCAGCAGCGTAGGGGGGACAGACTATGGCTACACCTTC.

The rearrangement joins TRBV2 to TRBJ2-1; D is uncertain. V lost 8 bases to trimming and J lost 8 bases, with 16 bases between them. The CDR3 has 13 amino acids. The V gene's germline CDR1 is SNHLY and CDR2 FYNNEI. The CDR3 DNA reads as TGTGCCAGCGCATCGGGTAATGGAGATGAGCAGTTCTTC. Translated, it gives CASASGNGDEQFF.

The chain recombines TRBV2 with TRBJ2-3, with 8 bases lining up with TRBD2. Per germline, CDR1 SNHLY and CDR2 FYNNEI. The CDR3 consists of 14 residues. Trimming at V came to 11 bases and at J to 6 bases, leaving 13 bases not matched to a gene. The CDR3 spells CAYSAPGGADTQYF. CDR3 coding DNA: TGTGCCTACTCAGCCCCGGGGGGGGCGGATACGCAGTATTTT.

Here the CDR3 reads CASSYLPTGRVGYEQYF. DNA for the CDR3: TGTGCCAGCAGCTATTTACCCACTGGCAGGGTGGGCTACGAGCAGTACTTC. The rearrangement links TRBV5-6 to TRBJ2-7; D possibly corresponds to TRBD1 (5 bases). V was trimmed by 3 bases and J by 3 bases, leaving 22 bases between them. The length of the CDR3 is 17 residues. The germline V gene has CDR1 SGHDT and CDR2 YYEEEE.

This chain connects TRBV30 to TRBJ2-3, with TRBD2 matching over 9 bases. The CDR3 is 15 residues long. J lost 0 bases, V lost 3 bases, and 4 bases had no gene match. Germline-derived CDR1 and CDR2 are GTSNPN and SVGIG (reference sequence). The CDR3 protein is CAWSLSGSSTDTQYF. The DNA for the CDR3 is TGTGCCTGGAGCCTTAGCGGGAGCAGCACAGATACGCAGTATTTT.

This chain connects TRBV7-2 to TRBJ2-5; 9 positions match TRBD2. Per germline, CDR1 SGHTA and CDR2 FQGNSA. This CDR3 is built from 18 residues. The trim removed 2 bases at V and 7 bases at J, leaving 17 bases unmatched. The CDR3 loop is CASSLREDGGRALGTQYF. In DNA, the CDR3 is TGTGCCAGCAGCTTACGGGAGGACGGCGGGAGGGCTCTTGGGACCCAGTACTTC.

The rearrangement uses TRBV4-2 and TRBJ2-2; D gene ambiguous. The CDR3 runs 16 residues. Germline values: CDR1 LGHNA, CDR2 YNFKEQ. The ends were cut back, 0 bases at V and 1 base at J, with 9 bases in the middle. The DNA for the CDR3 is TGTGCCAGCAGCCAAGATGGGCTTATGAACACCGGGGAGCTGTTTTTT. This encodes CASSQDGLMNTGELFF.

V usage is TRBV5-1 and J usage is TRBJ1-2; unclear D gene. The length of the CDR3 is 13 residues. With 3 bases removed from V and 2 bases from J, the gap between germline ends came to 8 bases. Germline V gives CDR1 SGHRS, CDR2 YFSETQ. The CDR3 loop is CASSSGGNYGYTF. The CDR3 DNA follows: TGCGCCAGCAGCTCGGGAGGGAACTATGGCTACACCTTC. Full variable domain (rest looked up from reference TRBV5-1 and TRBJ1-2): KAGVTQTPRYLIKTRGQQVTLSCSPISGHRSVSWYQQTPGQGLQFLFEYFSETQRNKGNFPGRFSGRQFSNSRSEMNVSTLELGDSALYLCASSSGGNYGYTFGSGTRLTVV.

The CDR3 protein is CASSVAGGTDTQYF. The CDR3 DNA sequence: TGTGCCAGCTCCGTAGCGGGGGGCACAGATACGCAGTATTTT. The genes are TRBV18 and TRBJ2-3; 9 positions agree with TRBD2. Germline assignment: CDR1 KGHSH and CDR2 LQKENI. The V gene end was trimmed by 6 bases and the J gene end by 1 base; junction bases not matched to a gene: 2. There are 14 residues in the CDR3.

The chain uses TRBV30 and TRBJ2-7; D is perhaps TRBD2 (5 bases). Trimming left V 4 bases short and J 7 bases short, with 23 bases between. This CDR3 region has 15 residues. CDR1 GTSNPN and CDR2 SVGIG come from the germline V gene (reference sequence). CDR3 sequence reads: CAWITPGSSVGEQYF. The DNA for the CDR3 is TGTGCCTGGATTACACCGGGAAGTTCAGTGGGGGAGCAGTACTTC.

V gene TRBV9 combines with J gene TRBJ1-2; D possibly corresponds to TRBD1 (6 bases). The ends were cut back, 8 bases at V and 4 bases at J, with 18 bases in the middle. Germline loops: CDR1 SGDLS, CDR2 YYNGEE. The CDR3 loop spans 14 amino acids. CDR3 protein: CARTRGGRAYGYTF. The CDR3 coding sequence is TGTGCCAGAACAAGGGGGGGCCGGGCCTATGGCTACACCTTC. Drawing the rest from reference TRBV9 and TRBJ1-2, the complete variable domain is DSGVTQTPKHLITATGQRVTLRCSPRSGDLSVYWYQQSLDQGLQFLIQYYNGEERAKGNILERFSAQQFPDLHSELNLSSLELGDSALYFCARTRGGRAYGYTFGSGTRLTVV.

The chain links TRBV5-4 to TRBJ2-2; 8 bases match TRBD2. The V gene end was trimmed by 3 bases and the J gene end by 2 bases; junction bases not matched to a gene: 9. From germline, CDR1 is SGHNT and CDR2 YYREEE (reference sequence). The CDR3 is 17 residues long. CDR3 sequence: CASSSPGLGSNTGELFF. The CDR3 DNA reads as TGTGCCAGCAGCTCTCCGGGACTAGGCTCCAACACCGGGGAGCTGTTTTTT.

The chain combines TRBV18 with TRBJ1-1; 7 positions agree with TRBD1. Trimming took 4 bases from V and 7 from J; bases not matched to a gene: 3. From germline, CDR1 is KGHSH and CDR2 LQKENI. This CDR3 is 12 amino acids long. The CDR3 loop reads CASSLGTDEAFF. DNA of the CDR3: TGTGCCAGCTCACTGGGGACAGATGAAGCTTTCTTT.